This note documents a single TCR beta chain sequence. Its specificity is not known. A much larger clone lies one base from this, so it may be a read error. CDR3 size: 14 residues. Germline V gene lookup returns CDR1 MNHEY and CDR2 SMNVEV (reference sequence). Methods described previously, with TCR primers listed, were used for bulk TCR libraries. TCRdb independently ran MiXCR on the PCR reads; one entry per CDR3 protein. The sample holds 80,000 to 95,000 distinct CDR3 sequences, 15% to 20% seen once. The source of the sample is a study of molecular identifiers for immune sequencing clone quantification. Overall study findings and caveats: Among effectors, clones above 20 RNA copies held over 97% of molecules; among naive cells, under 1%.

V usage is TRBV27 and J usage is TRBJ1-2, with 9 nucleotides matching TRBD1. The sequence derives from a human donor in good health. Some libraries in this study had Jurkat cell RNA spiked in. The sample taken for sequencing was naive CD8+ T cells from blood, with Jurkat cell RNA spiked in. As to subset: FACS-sorted CD8+CD4-CCR7+CD45RA+ naive T cells. The CDR3 sequence is CAGSPGTGRYGYTF. CDR3 DNA: TGTGCCGGCAGTCCAGGGACAGGGCGCTATGGCTACACCTTC.